The rows below give T cell receptor beta chains drawn from one sample of a study of cytomegalovirus exposure and HLA in healthy donors. Data came from immunoSEQ multiplex PCR; TCRdb stores just in-frame clones and leaves some out. Among some 130,000 clones, roughly 74% were seen once, and the ten largest hold approximately 6.4%. Sequences were obtained from PBMCs. The receptors were gathered from a woman between 50 and 59 years old in good health and CMV-seropositive. The CDR3 runs from the conserved cysteine through the conserved F or W. Each record gives: clone size, D gene, J gene, V gene, CDR3 DNA, CDR3 protein. A D gene is named only where the DNA matches it firmly. Some rows mark clone size as missing; the rest say once, few, many or name a class of expanded clone.

clone size: .
D gene: TRBD1
J gene: TRBJ1-2
V gene: TRBV4-3
CDR3 DNA: TGCGCCAGCAGCCAGGACAGGGGGCTCAATGGCTACACCTTC
CDR3 protein: CASSQDRGLNGYTF

clone size: .
D gene: TRBD1
J gene: TRBJ2-5
V gene: TRBV7-7
CDR3 DNA: TGTGCCAGCAGCCGGACAGGGGGAGAGACCCAGTACTTC
CDR3 protein: CASSRTGGETQYF

clone size: few
D gene: .
J gene: TRBJ1-2
V gene: TRBV6-6
CDR3 DNA: TGTGCCAGCAGTTACCCCCCTGTCCAGTCAAACTATGGCTACACCTTC
CDR3 protein: CASSYPPVQSNYGYTF

clone size: .
D gene: .
J gene: TRBJ2-3
V gene: TRBV5-5
CDR3 DNA: TGTGCCAGCAGCAGGGGGGGCCAGGATACGCAGTATTTT
CDR3 protein: CASSRGGQDTQYF

clone size: .
D gene: TRBD1
J gene: TRBJ1-4
V gene: TRBV5-4
CDR3 DNA: TGTGCCAGCGGACAGGGAGGATCGGGAGGTGAAAAACTGTTTTTT
CDR3 protein: CASGQGGSGGEKLFF

clone size: .
D gene: .
J gene: TRBJ2-2
V gene: TRBV19
CDR3 DNA: TGTGCCAGTAGTCCTCGAGGGGGGGCCCTCACCGGGGAGCTGTTTTTT
CDR3 protein: CASSPRGGALTGELFF

clone size: once
D gene: .
J gene: TRBJ2-1
V gene: TRBV19
CDR3 DNA: TGTGCCAGTAGTACGATCCGACCGGGTAATGAGCAGTTCTTC
CDR3 protein: CASSTIRPGNEQFF

clone size: .
D gene: .
J gene: TRBJ1-5
V gene: TRBV7-2
CDR3 DNA: TGTGCCAGCAGCTCCATAACAGGGATGCCCCAGCATTTT
CDR3 protein: CASSSITGMPQHF

clone size: .
D gene: TRBD1
J gene: TRBJ1-3
V gene: TRBV15
CDR3 DNA: TGTGCCACCACCACCCGACAGGGGGTTTTTGGAAACACCATATATTTT
CDR3 protein: CATTTRQGVFGNTIYF

clone size: .
D gene: TRBD2
J gene: TRBJ2-1
V gene: TRBV7-2
CDR3 DNA: TGTGCCAGCAGCTTAGCGAACCAGGCGGGGGGATACAATGAGCAGTTCTTC
CDR3 protein: CASSLANQAGGYNEQFF